This T cell receptor beta chain was obtained from a study of control samples from healthy donors and cancer patients. Assay: immunoSEQ multiplex PCR; the TCRdb copy retains only in-frame clones and omits some. The table records over 85,000 clones, roughly 90% of them present only once. Trimming left V 6 bases short and J 2 bases short, with 8 bases between. The CDR3 has 12 amino acids. Germline values: CDR1 MNHEY, CDR2 SVGAGI. The chain uses TRBV6-5 and TRBJ2-7; D is possibly TRBD1 (6 bases). The sequenced material came from PBMCs. The sequence came from an older woman with lung cancer. CDR3 DNA sequence: TGTGCCAGCAGGGACAGTGCCTACGAGCAGTACTTC. It translates to CASRDSAYEQYF.